Presented here are 13 T cell receptor beta chains from one specimen sequenced in a study of blood T cell repertoires in COVID-19. Profiled with immunoSEQ multiplex PCR; TCRdb holds only in-frame clones, not every one. The sample includes 95,000 to 120,000 clones, 88% seen only once; the top ten take 2.4%. Sequences were obtained from peripheral blood. Receptors were obtained from a human donor in a cohort sampled during active COVID-19.

The gene calls are TRBV5-1 and TRBJ1-1; D uncertain. Trimming removed 0 bases at V and 1 base at J, with 13 bases between. The CDR3 loop spans 16 amino acids. Germline CDR1 SGHRS, CDR2 YFSETQ. The CDR3 DNA sequence: TGCGCCAGCAGCTTGGCGGCCCCGCAGGCGAACACTGAAGCTTTCTTT. Its protein is CASSLAAPQANTEAFF.

Notes on this clone: This specimen includes other DNA sequences encoding the same CDR3. This chain uses TRBV18 with TRBJ2-7; 11 bases map to TRBD1. With V trimmed by 3 bases and J by 3 bases, 1 base remained unmatched. The CDR3 spans 14 residues. CDR1 and CDR2 (germline): KGHSH, LQKENI. This CDR3 is CASSPGTGGYEQYF. The CDR3 DNA follows: TGTGCCAGCTCACCCGGGACAGGGGGCTACGAGCAGTACTTC. The whole variable domain, filled in from reference TRBV18 and TRBJ2-7, reads NAGVMQNPRHLVRRRGQEARLRCSPMKGHSHVYWYRQLPEEGLKFMVYLQKENIIDESGMPKERFSAEFPKEGPSILRIQQVVRGDSAAYFCASSPGTGGYEQYFGPGTRLTVT.

Only a few counts were recorded for this clone. V gene TRBV4-1 combines with J gene TRBJ2-1; tentatively, D is TRBD1 (7 bases). Germline lookup yields CDR1 MGHRA and CDR2 YSYEKL. The CDR3 has 15 amino acids. Trimming stripped 1 base from V and 9 bases from J, with 16 bases between. This chain's CDR3 is CASSQGLGGLAEQFF. CDR3 sequence (DNA): TGCGCCAGCAGCCAAGGACTAGGGGGCTTGGCTGAGCAGTTCTTC.

The chain has TRBV5-1 and TRBJ2-1; D might be TRBD2 (6 bases). This CDR3 has 16 residues. Trimming stripped 4 bases from V and 0 bases from J, with 14 bases between. From germline, CDR1 is SGHRS and CDR2 YFSETQ. The CDR3 is CASSQPLAISYNEQFF. The CDR3 DNA sequence: TGCGCCAGCAGCCAACCTCTAGCGATCTCCTACAATGAGCAGTTCTTC. Looking up the rest from reference TRBV5-1 and TRBJ2-1 gives the full variable domain: KAGVTQTPRYLIKTRGQQVTLSCSPISGHRSVSWYQQTPGQGLQFLFEYFSETQRNKGNFPGRFSGRQFSNSRSEMNVSTLELGDSALYLCASSQPLAISYNEQFFGPGTRLTVL.

The chain employs TRBV3-1 (or the pseudogene TRBV3-2) and TRBJ1-6; perhaps TRBD1 as D (5 bases). Germline-derived CDR1 and CDR2 are LGHDT and YNNKEL (reference sequence). This CDR3 spans 16 amino acids. Trimming stripped 1 base from V and 8 bases from J, with 15 bases between. The CDR3 spells CASSQGFQGKDSPLHF. The CDR3 DNA reads TGTGCCAGCAGCCAAGGATTCCAGGGAAAGGATTCACCCCTCCACTTT.

This clone showed up just once. This chain uses TRBV6-5 with TRBJ2-6; a possible D gene is TRBD1 (6 bases). The V end lost 9 bases, the J end lost 1 base, and 13 bases lay between the germline ends. Per the germline V gene, CDR1 is MNHEY and CDR2 is SVGAGI. The CDR3 covers 15 residues. The CDR3 here is CASGGIGSGANVLTF. In nucleotides, the CDR3 is TGTGCCAGTGGGGGCATTGGGTCTGGGGCCAACGTCCTGACTTTC.

The V gene is TRBV5-1, the J gene TRBJ2-1, with 7 bases identical to TRBD2. Germline lookup yields CDR1 SGHRS and CDR2 YFSETQ. The CDR3 totals 15 residues. J was trimmed by 6 bases and V by 4 bases; bases with no gene match: 10. CDR3 sequence (DNA): TGCGCCAGCAGCCGGAGCGGGATAACTTTCAATGAGCAGTTCTTC. This encodes CASSRSGITFNEQFF.

This rearrangement joins TRBV13 to TRBJ1-1, with no clear D. Per germline, CDR1 PRHDT and CDR2 FYEKMQ (reference sequence). The CDR3 extends over 13 amino acids. The V and J ends lost 4 bases and 4 bases respectively, with 10 bases between them. The CDR3 is CASSSPRGTEAFF. DNA for the CDR3: TGTGCCAGCAGCTCCCCACGGGGCACTGAAGCTTTCTTT.

V gene TRBV6-5 combines with J gene TRBJ2-7, with D perhaps TRBD1 (6 bases). Germline-derived CDR1 and CDR2 are MNHEY and SVGAGI. Trimming left V 6 bases short and J 5 bases short, with 14 bases between. The CDR3 is 13 residues long. In DNA, the CDR3 is TGTGCCAGCAGGGTCACCTCAGGGGACGAGCAGTACTTC. This encodes CASRVTSGDEQYF.

The V call is TRBV24-1, the J call TRBJ1-5, with 7 positions matching TRBD1. Germline CDR1 KGHDR, CDR2 SFDVKD. There are 13 residues in the CDR3. The trim removed 4 bases at V and 7 bases at J, leaving 3 bases unmatched. The CDR3 region is CATSDSTGQPQHF. CDR3 DNA: TGTGCCACCAGTGACTCGACAGGGCAGCCCCAGCATTTT.

This chain joins TRBV19 and TRBJ2-7, with D perhaps TRBD2 (6 bases). CDR3 length: 14 residues. Germline CDR1 and CDR2: LNHDA and SQIVND (reference sequence). V lost 7 bases, J lost 3 bases, and 16 bases lay in between. In nucleotides, the CDR3 is TGTGCCAGTACCCCGCGGGGTCACGTCTACGAGCAGTACTTC. Translating it yields CASTPRGHVYEQYF.

This chain uses TRBV14 with TRBJ2-1; 8 bases match TRBD2. V trimming: 0 bases; J trimming: 8 bases; junction bases outside the gene matches: 9. This CDR3 spans 16 amino acids. Germline assignment: CDR1 SGHDN and CDR2 FVKESK. The CDR3 protein is CASSQEGRGGRYEQFF. The CDR3 DNA is TGTGCCAGCAGCCAAGAAGGTCGGGGGGGGAGGTATGAGCAGTTCTTC.

V is TRBV6-5 and J is TRBJ1-1, with D possibly matching TRBD1 (6 bases). This CDR3 comprises 13 residues. Between the trimmed V and J ends, which lost 7 bases and 1 base, there was a span of 10 bases. CDR1 MNHEY and CDR2 SVGAGI come from the germline V gene. The chain's CDR3 is CASNPGENTEAFF. The CDR3 DNA is TGTGCCAGCAACCCAGGGGAGAACACTGAAGCTTTCTTT.